The 12 T cell receptor beta chains presented below share a single source sample, sequenced in a study of graft-versus-host responses after intestinal transplantation. For these receptors, no antigen is known. Some clones are missing from TCRdb's copy, which holds only in-frame ones; the method was immunoSEQ multiplex PCR. Here the sample spans tens of thousands of clones, around nine tenths being singletons. The sample here was unstimulated CD4+ T cells sorted from spleen or lymph node cells, taken before transplant. Receptor source: a human donor who was the organ donor for an intestinal transplant.

This chain joins TRBV27 and TRBJ1-2, with 8 bases fitting TRBD1. Germline loops: CDR1 MNHEY, CDR2 SMNVEV (reference sequence). The CDR3 has 14 amino acids. The junction had 7 bases not matched to a gene; V was cut back by 3 bases and J by 7 bases. CDR3: CASSFLDRGSGYTF. CDR3 nucleotide sequence: TGTGCCAGCAGTTTTCTTGACAGGGGTTCTGGCTACACCTTC.

The V gene is TRBV2, the J gene TRBJ2-7; D perhaps matches TRBD1 (5 bases). Germline lookup yields CDR1 SNHLY and CDR2 FYNNEI. Trimming stripped 1 base from V and 2 bases from J, with 18 bases between. The CDR3 is 17 amino acids. This chain's CDR3 is CASSEEVGRAGAYEQYF. DNA for the CDR3: TGTGCCAGCAGTGAAGAGGTGGGCAGGGCCGGAGCCTACGAGCAGTACTTC.

V is TRBV6-1 and J is TRBJ2-5; D remains ambiguous. CDR3 length: 13 residues. Germline V gene lookup returns CDR1 MNHNS and CDR2 SASEGT. The V end was cut by 4 bases, the J end by 5 bases, with 11 bases between. CDR3 in amino acids: CASSVDDRETQYF. CDR3 bases: TGTGCCAGCAGTGTAGACGATAGGGAGACCCAGTACTTC.

This chain joins TRBV30 and TRBJ2-4, with 7 bases aligning to TRBD2. CDR1 is GTSNPN, CDR2 SVGIG, per germline (reference sequence). Germline trimming cut 0 bases from V and 1 base from J; bases unmatched to any gene: 0. The CDR3 is 14 residues long. The CDR3 sequence is CAWSVGRAKNIQYF. Here the CDR3 DNA reads TGTGCCTGGAGTGTCGGGAGGGCCAAAAACATTCAGTACTTC.

This chain links TRBV7-2 with TRBJ1-5, with a weak D call TRBD1 (6 bases). CDR3 length: 16 residues. The germline V gene has CDR1 SGHTA and CDR2 FQGNSA. Deletions cut 2 bases from V and 3 bases from J, with 14 bases between. The DNA of the CDR3 is TGTGCCAGCAGCTTAAGGGAGACAGGTGTCAATCAGCCCCAGCATTTT. This translates into CASSLRETGVNQPQHF.

The CDR3 reads CASSFQGTGVVGEQYF. CDR3 nucleotides: TGTGCCAGCAGTTTCCAGGGGACGGGAGTGGTGGGGGAGCAGTACTTC. J is TRBJ2-7 and V is TRBV6-5; D may match TRBD1 or TRBD2 (6 bases each). From germline, CDR1 is MNHEY and CDR2 SVGAGI. V was clipped by 4 bases and J by 7 bases, with 23 bases between them. CDR3 length: 16 residues.

The V and J genes are TRBV6-5 and TRBJ1-2; perhaps TRBD1 as D (5 bases). V dropped 6 bases and J dropped 0 bases, with 14 bases sitting between them. Germline V gives CDR1 MNHEY, CDR2 SVGAGI. The CDR3 is 15 amino acids. CDR3 nucleotides: TGTGCCAGCAGGGGACGGGACGGCCCTAACTATGGCTACACCTTC. Its translation: CASRGRDGPNYGYTF.

This clone appeared a single time. The rearrangement links TRBV18 to TRBJ1-6; D uncertain. This CDR3 is 15 amino acids long. Germline V CDR1 and CDR2: KGHSH, LQKENI. Trimming pared 3 bases from V and 5 bases from J, leaving 11 bases between. CDR3 sequence: CASSPETVNNSPLHF. For the CDR3, the DNA is TGTGCCAGCTCACCTGAGACGGTTAATAATTCACCCCTCCACTTT.

V and J are TRBV11-2 and TRBJ2-5; 8 nucleotides line up with TRBD2. The J call could be wrong; TRBJ2-7 is a better fit for the DNA end. Per germline, CDR1 SGHAT and CDR2 FQNNGV. This CDR3 comprises 16 residues. The CDR3 coding sequence is TGTGCCAGCAGCTCACCCCCCGGGGGGGCGTCCTACGAGCAGTACTTC. Protein sequence: CASSSPPGGASYEQYF.

This chain uses TRBV4-3 with TRBJ2-1; 8 bases are a match to TRBD2. The CDR3 has 16 residues. V lost 0 bases and J lost 5; bases outside the gene matches: 6. Germline V lookup: CDR1 LGHNA, CDR2 YSLEER. The CDR3 here is CASSQDAAGADNEQFF. In DNA, the CDR3 is TGCGCCAGCAGCCAAGACGCAGCGGGAGCTGACAATGAGCAGTTCTTC.

V and J are TRBV7-9 and TRBJ1-1, with 7 nucleotides matching TRBD1. The junction had 6 bases not matched to a gene; V was cut back by 4 bases and J by 1 base. Per the germline V gene, CDR1 is SEHNR and CDR2 is FQNEAQ (reference sequence). The CDR3 length is 15 residues. CDR3 DNA sequence: TGTGCCAGCAGCTCCGACAGGGTAGGGAACACTGAAGCTTTCTTT. This encodes CASSSDRVGNTEAFF.

This clone was observed once. Other nucleotide sequences in the sample specify the same CDR3. This chain joins TRBV1 and TRBJ2-7; no check of the table's D call, TRBD1, against the DNA was made. TRBV1 counts as a pseudogene. This CDR3 is 11 amino acids long. The CDR3 reads CVTGLFYEQYF. CDR3 nucleotide sequence: TGCGTCACAGGGCTATTCTACGAGCAGTACTTC.